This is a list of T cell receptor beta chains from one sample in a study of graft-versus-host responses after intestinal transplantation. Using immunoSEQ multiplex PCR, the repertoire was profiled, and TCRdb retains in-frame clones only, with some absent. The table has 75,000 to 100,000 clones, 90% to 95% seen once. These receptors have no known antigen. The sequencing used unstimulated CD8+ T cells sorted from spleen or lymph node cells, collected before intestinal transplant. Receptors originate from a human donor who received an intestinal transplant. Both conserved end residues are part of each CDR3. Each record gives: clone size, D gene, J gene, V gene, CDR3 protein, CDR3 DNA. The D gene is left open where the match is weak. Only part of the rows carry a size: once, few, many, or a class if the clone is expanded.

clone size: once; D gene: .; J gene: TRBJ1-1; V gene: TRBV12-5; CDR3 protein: CAGDSSGGEAFF; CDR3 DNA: TGTGCTGGGGACTCCAGTGGCGGTGAAGCTTTCTTT
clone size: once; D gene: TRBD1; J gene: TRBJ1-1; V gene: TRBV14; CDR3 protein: CASSTGQGWNTEAFF; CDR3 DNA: TGTGCCAGCAGCACCGGACAGGGATGGAACACTGAAGCTTTCTTT
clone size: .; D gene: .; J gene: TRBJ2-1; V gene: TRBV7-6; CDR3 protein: CASSLGSEYNEQFF; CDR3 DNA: TGTGCCAGCAGCTTAGGGTCAGAATACAATGAGCAGTTCTTC
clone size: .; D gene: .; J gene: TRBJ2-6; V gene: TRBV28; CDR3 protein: CATGRRGSGANVLTF; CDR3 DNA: TGTGCCACCGGTAGGAGGGGAAGTGGGGCCAACGTCCTGACTTTC
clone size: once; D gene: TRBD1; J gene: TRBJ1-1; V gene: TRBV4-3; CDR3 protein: CASSQDLLTGGFNTEAFF; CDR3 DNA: TGCGCCAGCAGCCAAGATCTCCTGACAGGGGGCTTTAACACTGAAGCTTTCTTT
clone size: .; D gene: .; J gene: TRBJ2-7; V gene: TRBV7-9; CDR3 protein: CASSTVRGFYEQYF; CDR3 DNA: TGTGCCAGCAGCACCGTACGGGGTTTCTACGAGCAGTACTTC
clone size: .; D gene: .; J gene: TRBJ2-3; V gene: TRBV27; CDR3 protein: CASRDTNTDTQYF; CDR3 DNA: TGTGCCAGCAGGGACACCAACACAGATACGCAGTATTTT
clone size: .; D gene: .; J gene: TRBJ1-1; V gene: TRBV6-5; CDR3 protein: CASSYSIPGSGTEAFF; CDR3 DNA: TGTGCCAGCAGTTACTCGATACCAGGGTCAGGCACTGAAGCTTTCTTT
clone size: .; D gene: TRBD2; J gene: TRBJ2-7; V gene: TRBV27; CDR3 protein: CASSIVPPTSGRDYEQYF; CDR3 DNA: TGTGCCAGCAGTATAGTTCCCCCGACTAGCGGGAGGGACTACGAGCAGTACTTC
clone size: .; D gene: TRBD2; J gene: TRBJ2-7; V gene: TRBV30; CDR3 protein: CAWSAGTSEYEQYF; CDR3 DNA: TGTGCCTGGAGTGCCGGGACTAGCGAGTACGAGCAGTACTTC
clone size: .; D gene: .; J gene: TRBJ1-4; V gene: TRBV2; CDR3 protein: CASSQGAMGEKLFF; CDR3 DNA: TGTGCCAGCAGCCAAGGGGCTATGGGGGAAAAACTGTTTTTT
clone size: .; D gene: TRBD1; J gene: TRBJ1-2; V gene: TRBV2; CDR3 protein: CASSEWQGENYGYTF; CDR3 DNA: TGTGCCAGCAGTGAATGGCAGGGGGAGAACTATGGCTACACCTTC
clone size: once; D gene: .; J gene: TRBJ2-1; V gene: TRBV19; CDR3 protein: CASSFGGENNEQFF; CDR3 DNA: TGTGCCAGTAGTTTCGGTGGGGAGAACAATGAGCAGTTCTTC
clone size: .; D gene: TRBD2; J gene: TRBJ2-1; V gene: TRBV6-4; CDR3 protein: CASSDGRGGNEQFF; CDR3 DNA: TGTGCCAGCAGTGACGGGCGGGGGGGCAATGAGCAGTTCTTC
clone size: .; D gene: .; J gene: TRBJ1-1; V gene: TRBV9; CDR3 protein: CASSHYTTGNTEAFF; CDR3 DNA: TGTGCCAGCAGCCACTATACGACGGGGAACACTGAAGCTTTCTTT
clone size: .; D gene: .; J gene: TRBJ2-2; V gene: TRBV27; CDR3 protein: CASSFGGAGELFF; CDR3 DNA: TGTGCCAGCAGTTTTGGGGGCGCCGGGGAGCTGTTTTTT
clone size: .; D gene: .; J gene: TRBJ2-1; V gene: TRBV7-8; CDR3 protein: CASSLLDYSYNEQFF; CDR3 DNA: TGTGCCAGCAGCTTACTGGACTACTCCTACAATGAGCAGTTCTTC
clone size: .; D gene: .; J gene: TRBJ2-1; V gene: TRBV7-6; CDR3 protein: CASSPSARGNSYNEQFF; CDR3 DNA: TGTGCCAGCAGCCCCTCTGCTCGAGGGAACTCCTACAATGAGCAGTTCTTC
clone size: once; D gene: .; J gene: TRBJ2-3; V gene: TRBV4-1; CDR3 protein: CASSQGGGSTDTQYF; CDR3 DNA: TGCGCCAGCAGCCAAGGGGGCGGTAGCACAGATACGCAGTATTTT
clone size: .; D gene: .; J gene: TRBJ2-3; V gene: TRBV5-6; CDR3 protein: CASSFGSLTDTQYF; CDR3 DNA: TGTGCCAGCAGCTTCGGGAGCCTCACAGATACGCAGTATTTT
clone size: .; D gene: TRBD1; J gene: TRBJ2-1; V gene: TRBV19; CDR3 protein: CASSTGPGDRAPISYNEQFF; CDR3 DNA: TGTGCCAGTAGTACGGGGCCCGGGGACAGGGCACCCATCTCCTACAATGAGCAGTTCTTC
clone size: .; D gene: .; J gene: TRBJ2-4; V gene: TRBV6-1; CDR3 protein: CASSDLLRGGLPRNIQYF; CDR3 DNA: TGTGCCAGCAGTGATTTGCTGCGTGGGGGCCTTCCAAGAAACATTCAGTACTTC
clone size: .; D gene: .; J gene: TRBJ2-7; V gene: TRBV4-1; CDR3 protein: CASSQGDEQYF; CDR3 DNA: TGCGCCAGCAGCCAAGGCGACGAGCAGTACTTC
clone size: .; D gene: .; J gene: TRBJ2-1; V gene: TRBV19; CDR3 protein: CASSWDSSLSYNEQFF; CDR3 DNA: TGTGCCAGTAGCTGGGACTCCTCATTATCCTACAATGAGCAGTTCTTC
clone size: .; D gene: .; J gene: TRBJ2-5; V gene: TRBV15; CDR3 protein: CATSRLLTLTQETQYF; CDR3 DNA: TGTGCCACCAGCAGACTCCTGACTCTTACCCAAGAGACCCAGTACTTC
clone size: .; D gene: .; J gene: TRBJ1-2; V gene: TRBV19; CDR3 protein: CASSLQGYPNYGYTF; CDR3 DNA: TGTGCCAGTAGTCTCCAGGGTTACCCTAACTATGGCTACACCTTC
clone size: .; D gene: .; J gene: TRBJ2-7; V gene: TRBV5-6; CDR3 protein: CASSWSDYEQYF; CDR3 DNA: TGTGCCAGCAGCTGGTCAGATTACGAGCAGTACTTC
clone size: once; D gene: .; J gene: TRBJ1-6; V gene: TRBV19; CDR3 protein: CASSPRGSYNSPLHF; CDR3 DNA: TGTGCCAGTAGTCCCCGGGGCTCCTATAATTCACCCCTCCACTTT
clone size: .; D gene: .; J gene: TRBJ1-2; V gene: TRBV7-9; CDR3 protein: CASSLREDGYTF; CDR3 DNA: TGTGCCAGCAGCTTACGGGAGGATGGCTACACCTTC
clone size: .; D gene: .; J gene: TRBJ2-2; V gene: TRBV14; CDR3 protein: CASSQVGYANTGELFF; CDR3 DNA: TGTGCCAGCAGCCAAGTGGGCTACGCGAACACCGGGGAGCTGTTTTTT
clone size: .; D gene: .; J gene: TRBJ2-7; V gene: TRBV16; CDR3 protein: CASSQNPVRESYEQYF; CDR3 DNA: TGTGCCAGCAGCCAAAACCCGGTGAGAGAGTCCTACGAGCAGTACTTC
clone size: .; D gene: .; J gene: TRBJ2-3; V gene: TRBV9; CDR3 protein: CASSVATGSTDTQYF; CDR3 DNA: TGTGCCAGCAGCGTAGCTACCGGGAGCACAGATACGCAGTATTTT
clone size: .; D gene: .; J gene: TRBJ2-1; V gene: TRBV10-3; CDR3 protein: CAISVAASSYNEQFF; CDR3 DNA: TGTGCCATCAGTGTAGCGGCAAGCTCCTACAATGAGCAGTTCTTC
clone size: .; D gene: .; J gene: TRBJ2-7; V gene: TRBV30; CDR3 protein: CAWSEGDSYEQYF; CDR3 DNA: TGTGCCTGGAGTGAGGGAGATTCCTACGAGCAGTACTTC
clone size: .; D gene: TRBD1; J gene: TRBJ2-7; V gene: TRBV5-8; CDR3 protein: CASSLRDRGTYEQYF; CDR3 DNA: TGTGCCAGCAGCTTGAGAGACAGGGGCACCTACGAGCAGTACTTC
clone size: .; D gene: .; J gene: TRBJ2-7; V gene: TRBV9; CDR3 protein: CASSVGGNYEQYF; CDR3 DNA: TGTGCCAGCAGCGTAGGAGGTAACTACGAGCAGTACTTC
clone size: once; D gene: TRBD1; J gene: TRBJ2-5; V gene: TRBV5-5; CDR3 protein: CASSLGQGWGETQYF; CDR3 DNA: TGTGCCAGCAGCTTGGGACAGGGTTGGGGCGAGACCCAGTACTTC
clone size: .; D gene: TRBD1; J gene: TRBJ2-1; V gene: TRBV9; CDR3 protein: CASSVGIWQGAKSEQFF; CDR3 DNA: TGTGCCAGCAGCGTAGGTATTTGGCAGGGGGCTAAAAGTGAGCAGTTCTTC
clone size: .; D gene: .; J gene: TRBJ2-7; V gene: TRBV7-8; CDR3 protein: CASSWGQAYEQYF; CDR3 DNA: TGTGCCAGCAGCTGGGGGCAGGCGTACGAGCAGTACTTC
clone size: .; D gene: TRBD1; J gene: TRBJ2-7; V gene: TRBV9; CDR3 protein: CASSVRGTGDPYEQYF; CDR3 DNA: TGTGCCAGCAGCGTAAGGGGGACAGGGGATCCCTACGAGCAGTACTTC
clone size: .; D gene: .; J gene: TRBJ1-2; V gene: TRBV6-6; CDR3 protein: CASSYSRRGPYGYTF; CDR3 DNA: TGTGCCAGCAGTTACTCGAGGAGGGGCCCCTATGGCTACACCTTC
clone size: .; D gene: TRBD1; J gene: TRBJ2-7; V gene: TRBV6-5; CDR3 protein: CASRGQGRFYEQYF; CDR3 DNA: TGTGCCAGTAGAGGACAGGGGCGTTTCTACGAGCAGTACTTC
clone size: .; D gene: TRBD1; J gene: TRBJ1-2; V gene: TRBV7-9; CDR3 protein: CASSPTARQGIHYGYTF; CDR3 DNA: TGTGCCAGCAGCCCGACCGCTCGACAGGGGATCCACTATGGCTACACCTTC
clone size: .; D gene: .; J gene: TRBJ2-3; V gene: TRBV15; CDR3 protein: CATSRETRLPHPQYF; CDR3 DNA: TGTGCCACCAGCAGGGAAACTAGGCTCCCCCATCCGCAGTATTTT
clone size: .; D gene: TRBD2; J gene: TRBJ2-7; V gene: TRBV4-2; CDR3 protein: CASSQGGLGSYEQYF; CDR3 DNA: TGTGCCAGCAGCCAAGGGGGACTAGGATCCTACGAGCAGTACTTC
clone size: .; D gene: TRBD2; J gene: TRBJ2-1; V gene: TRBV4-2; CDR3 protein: CASSHHTTSGTRNEQFF; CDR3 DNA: TGTGCCAGCAGCCACCACACCACTAGCGGGACACGGAATGAGCAGTTCTTC
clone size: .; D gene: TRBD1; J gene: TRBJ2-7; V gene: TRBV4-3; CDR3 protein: CASSQDLGQGYYEQYF; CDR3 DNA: TGCGCCAGCAGCCAAGATTTAGGACAGGGGTACTACGAGCAGTACTTC
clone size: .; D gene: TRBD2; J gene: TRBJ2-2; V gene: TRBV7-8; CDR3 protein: CASSSAGGSTGELFF; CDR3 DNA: TGTGCCAGCAGCTCTGCGGGAGGGTCAACCGGGGAGCTGTTTTTT
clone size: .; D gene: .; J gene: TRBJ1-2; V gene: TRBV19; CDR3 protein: CASSIGEFYGYTF; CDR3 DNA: TGTGCCAGTAGTATAGGAGAATTCTATGGCTACACCTTC
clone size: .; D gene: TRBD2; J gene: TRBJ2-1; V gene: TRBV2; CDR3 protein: CASSLTSGGARDPNNEQFF; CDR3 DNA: TGTGCCAGCAGTCTTACTAGCGGGGGGGCCCGGGATCCGAACAATGAGCAGTTCTTC
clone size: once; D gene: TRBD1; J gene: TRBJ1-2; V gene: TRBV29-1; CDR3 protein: CSTPVGTGEWGGYTF; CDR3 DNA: TGCAGCACCCCGGTGGGGACAGGGGAGTGGGGCGGCTACACCTTC